The rows below give T cell receptor beta chains drawn from one sample of a study of neurological immune-mediated disorders. One entry per CDR3 protein results from TCRdb running MiXCR on the 5' RACE reads. This table holds around 28,000 distinct CDR3 sequences, 6.6% found once. What was sequenced was PBMCs. Every receptor here comes from a woman between 50 and 59 years old in good health. The CDR3 runs from the conserved cysteine through the conserved F or W. A D gene is named only where the DNA matches it firmly. Where a row states a size, it is once, few, many or the class of an expanded clone; other rows omit it.

clone size	D gene	V gene	J gene	CDR3 DNA	CDR3 protein
NA	NA	TRBV20-1	TRBJ2-1	TGCAGTGCCGGTAGCGTAGGCCCTTACAATGAGCAGTTCTTC	CSAGSVGPYNEQFF
many	NA	TRBV7-9	TRBJ1-1	TGTGCCAGCAGCTTAAGGACTGAAGCTTTCTTT	CASSLRTEAFF
many	NA	TRBV20-1	TRBJ1-2	TGCAGTGCCGAATCCCGGGCCCTCTGGGGCTACACCTTC	CSAESRALWGYTF
many	TRBD2	TRBV12-3/TRBV12-4	TRBJ2-7	TGTGCCAGCAGTTTCGCGCGGGAGGGGTACGAGCAGTACTTC	CASSFAREGYEQYF
many	NA	TRBV5-6	TRBJ2-7	TGTGCCAGCAGCTTCGGACTTAGCGAGGAGCAGTACTTC	CASSFGLSEEQYF
many	NA	TRBV10-3	TRBJ1-5	TGTGCCATCAGTGACACAGGCGGTCATCAGCCCCAGCATTTT	CAISDTGGHQPQHF
many	NA	TRBV6-9	TRBJ2-1	TGTGCCAGCAGTGTCCACACCACAGCCCTGGATAATGAGCAGTTCTTC	CASSVHTTALDNEQFF
many	NA	TRBV30	TRBJ2-7	TGTGCCTGGAGTGTACCGGGGCAGGGGAATCCCTACGAGCAGTACTTC	CAWSVPGQGNPYEQYF
many	NA	TRBV29-1	TRBJ2-1	TGCAGCGTTGAAACGGTGGATGAGCAGTTCTTC	CSVETVDEQFF
many	NA	TRBV7-2	TRBJ2-3	TGTGCCAGCAGCCTGAAGACAGGCCCAGATACGCAGTATTTT	CASSLKTGPDTQYF
many	NA	TRBV7-2	TRBJ1-5	TGTGCCAGCAGCTTATCTCGGAATCAGCCCCAGCATTTT	CASSLSRNQPQHF
many	TRBD2	TRBV29-1	TRBJ2-1	TGCAGCGCGGGACTAGGATACAATGAGCAGTTCTTC	CSAGLGYNEQFF
many	NA	TRBV5-8	TRBJ1-5	TGTGCCAGCAGCTTGCAACTTTTAAGCAATCAGCCCCAGCATTTT	CASSLQLLSNQPQHF
many	NA	TRBV5-1	TRBJ2-7	TGCGCCAGCAGCTTGGGGCGAAACGAGCAGTACTTC	CASSLGRNEQYF
many	NA	TRBV5-6	TRBJ1-1	TGTGCCAGCAGCTTCCCGACAGTTCACGGGGGGTCTTTCTTT	CASSFPTVHGGSFF
many	NA	TRBV29-1	TRBJ2-1	TGCAGTGCTCGGGACTACAATGAGCAGTTCTTC	CSARDYNEQFF
many	TRBD1	TRBV4-1	TRBJ2-1	TGCGCCAGCAGGACGACCGGGACAGGGGCCAGCAATGAGCAGTTCTTC	CASRTTGTGASNEQFF
many	TRBD1	TRBV5-1	TRBJ2-6	TGCGCCAGCAGCTTGACAGGGGGCACTGGGGCCAACGTCCTGACTTTC	CASSLTGGTGANVLTF
NA	NA	TRBV20-1	TRBJ2-3	TGCAGTGCTAGTGGATGGGCTAGCACAGATACGCAGTATTTT	CSASGWASTDTQYF
many	NA	TRBV5-1	TRBJ2-3	TGCGCCAGCAGCTTGGCCCCAGCGATTAGCACAGATACGCAGTATTTT	CASSLAPAISTDTQYF
few	NA	TRBV3-1	TRBJ2-4	TGTGCCAGCAGCCAAGACGGGAGATTTGTGGACATTCAGTACTTC	CASSQDGRFVDIQYF
many	NA	TRBV28	TRBJ2-7	TGTGCCAGCAGTTGGGAGGTGAAGACAGGGTCCTACGAGCAGTACTTC	CASSWEVKTGSYEQYF
medium-sized	TRBD1	TRBV10-3	TRBJ2-2	TGTGCCATCAGTGTCCGGGACAGGGACACCGGGGAGCTGTTTTTT	CAISVRDRDTGELFF
many	TRBD2	TRBV5-1	TRBJ2-3	TGCGCCAGCAGCTCGGGGGGGCCAAGCACAGATACGCAGTATTTT	CASSSGGPSTDTQYF
many	TRBD2	TRBV20-1	TRBJ2-3	TGCAGTGCTAGCCGACTAGCGGTTAGCACAGATACGCAGTATTTT	CSASRLAVSTDTQYF
many	NA	TRBV3-1	TRBJ2-7	TGTGCCAGCAGCACCGGACGAGGGCCGGGGGAGCAGTACTTC	CASSTGRGPGEQYF
many	NA	TRBV28	TRBJ2-7	TGTGCCAGTTGGGGGACCACCGAGGGCTACGAGCAGTACTTC	CASWGTTEGYEQYF
many	NA	TRBV12-3/TRBV12-4	TRBJ2-7	TGTGCCAGCAGTTCCCCGGACCGAACCTACGAGCAGTACTTC	CASSSPDRTYEQYF
many	NA	TRBV7-6	TRBJ2-3	TGTGCCAGCAGCTTGGGGTTAGGGGGGTCAAGGGCCACAGATACGCAGTATTTT	CASSLGLGGSRATDTQYF
NA	TRBD1	TRBV27	TRBJ2-7	TGTGCCAGCAGCCGAACCCAGGGACAGGGTCATTACGAGCAGTACTTC	CASSRTQGQGHYEQYF
many	NA	TRBV5-1	TRBJ2-3	TGCGCCAGCAGCTTGACTTCAGGGGCAGATACGCAGTATTTT	CASSLTSGADTQYF
many	NA	TRBV20-1	TRBJ2-3	TGCAGTGCCCTCGGGGTAGCCGGAAAGGGGGATACGCAGTATTTT	CSALGVAGKGDTQYF
NA	NA	TRBV12-3/TRBV12-4	TRBJ2-3	TGTGCCAGCAGTTTCGCAGACACAGATACGCAGTATTTT	CASSFADTDTQYF
many	TRBD2	TRBV20-1	TRBJ2-1	TGCAGTGCGCTTACTAGCGGGGGGGTGAATGAGCAGTTCTTC	CSALTSGGVNEQFF
many	NA	TRBV20-1	TRBJ2-1	TGCAGTGCTTCGACCCTACTAGGGGGTGAGCAGTTCTTC	CSASTLLGGEQFF
many	NA	TRBV20-1	TRBJ1-2	TGCAGTGCTAGAGATCAGAGGGGCTATGGCTACACCTTC	CSARDQRGYGYTF
many	TRBD1	TRBV7-3	TRBJ2-7	TGTGCCAGCAGCTTAACGTCCCCCCAGGGGGCACCCTACGAGCAGTACTTC	CASSLTSPQGAPYEQYF
NA	NA	TRBV10-3	TRBJ2-5	TGTTCCATCAGCGCGGGAGAGACCCAGTACTTC	CSISAGETQYF
many	TRBD1	TRBV7-8	TRBJ2-3	TGTGCCAGCAGCTTTGGGACAGACACAGATACGCAGTATTTT	CASSFGTDTDTQYF
medium-sized	TRBD1	TRBV20-1	TRBJ1-5	TGCAGTGCCGCCGCAGGGGGCGAAGGGAATCAGCCCCAGCATTTT	CSAAAGGEGNQPQHF
many	NA	TRBV7-2	TRBJ1-2	TGTGCCAGCAGCTTAGGTCGGGATTGGGGCTACACCTTC	CASSLGRDWGYTF
many	NA	TRBV5-4	TRBJ2-7	TGTGCCAGCAGCTCCCGGGGATACGAGCAGTACTTC	CASSSRGYEQYF
NA	TRBD1	TRBV15	TRBJ2-2	TGTGCCACCAGTCCTCAGGGGGAGAGGAACACCGGGGAGCTGTTTTTT	CATSPQGERNTGELFF
medium-sized	TRBD1	TRBV7-6	TRBJ1-5	TGTGCCAGCAGCTTATCGGTCCAGGGGGGGCCCCAGCATTTT	CASSLSVQGGPQHF
many	NA	TRBV5-6	TRBJ2-7	TGTGCCAGCAGCGGGGGTGGTGAGCAGTACTTC	CASSGGGEQYF
many	NA	TRBV20-1	TRBJ1-1	TGCAGCGCCGTGGTAAGGAACACTGAAGCTTTCTTT	CSAVVRNTEAFF
many	NA	TRBV29-1	TRBJ2-2	TGCAGCGTGCCGGGACACACGAACACCGGGGAGCTGTTTTTT	CSVPGHTNTGELFF
many	TRBD2	TRBV6-6	TRBJ2-3	TGTGCCAGCGCCGATGCAGAGGCGGGGGGGATGACAGATACGCAGTATTTT	CASADAEAGGMTDTQYF
NA	TRBD2	TRBV3-1	TRBJ2-5	TGTGCCAGCAGCCAAGCGAACGGACTAGCCGGCGGGGGTGGAGATACCCAGTACTTC	CASSQANGLAGGGGDTQYF
many	NA	TRBV7-2	TRBJ2-7	TGTGCCAGCAGCTTAGCGCTTTTGAACGAGCAGTACTTC	CASSLALLNEQYF
many	NA	TRBV9	TRBJ2-4	TGTGCCAGCAGCGTAGAATCCGAGGTATTAGGAAACATTCAGTACTTC	CASSVESEVLGNIQYF
many	NA	TRBV28	TRBJ2-7	TGTGCCAGCAGTTCCCACCCCATAACGGCCTCCTACGAGCAGTACTTC	CASSSHPITASYEQYF
many	NA	TRBV12-3/TRBV12-4	TRBJ1-2	TGTGCCAGCAGTTTGTCGGGGGCTGGGTATGGCTACACCTTC	CASSLSGAGYGYTF
many	NA	TRBV20-1	TRBJ2-3	TGCAGTGCTAGGGACTCACGGGGAGGGGGCGGCCTGACAGATACGCAGTATTTT	CSARDSRGGGGLTDTQYF
many	TRBD2	TRBV5-1	TRBJ2-3	TGCGCCAGCAGCGCTAGCGGGGGGGAGAATACGCAGTATTTT	CASSASGGENTQYF
many	NA	TRBV3-1	TRBJ2-1	TGTGCCAGCAGCCAAGGGGTCTATGAGCAGTTCTTC	CASSQGVYEQFF
large	NA	TRBV27	TRBJ2-7	TGTGCCAGCAGTTTATCGACATCAACTTTAGACTACGAGCAGTACTTC	CASSLSTSTLDYEQYF
many	TRBD2	TRBV5-6	TRBJ2-3	TGTGCCGGGGGGGTCAGCGGGGCAGATACGCAGTATTTT	CAGGVSGADTQYF
many	TRBD2	TRBV5-1	TRBJ2-7	TGCGCCAGCAGCTTGGCCGGACTAGCTGTCCACGAGCAGTACTTC	CASSLAGLAVHEQYF